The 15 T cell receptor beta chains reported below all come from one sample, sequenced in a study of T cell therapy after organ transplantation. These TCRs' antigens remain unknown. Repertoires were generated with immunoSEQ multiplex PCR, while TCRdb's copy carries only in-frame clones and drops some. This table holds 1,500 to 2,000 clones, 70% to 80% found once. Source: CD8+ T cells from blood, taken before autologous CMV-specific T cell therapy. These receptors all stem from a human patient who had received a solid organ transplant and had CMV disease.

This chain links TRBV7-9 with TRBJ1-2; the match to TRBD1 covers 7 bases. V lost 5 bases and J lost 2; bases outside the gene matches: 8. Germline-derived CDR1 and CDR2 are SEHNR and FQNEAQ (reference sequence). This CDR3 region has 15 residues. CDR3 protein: CASSAGGQPNYGYTF. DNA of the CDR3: TGTGCCAGCAGCGCCGGGGGACAGCCAAACTATGGCTACACCTTC.

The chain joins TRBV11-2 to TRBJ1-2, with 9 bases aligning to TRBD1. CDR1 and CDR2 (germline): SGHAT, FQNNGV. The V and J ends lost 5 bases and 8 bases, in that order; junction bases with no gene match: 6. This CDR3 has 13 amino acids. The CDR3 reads CASSQGQGGGYTF. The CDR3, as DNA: TGTGCCAGCAGCCAGGGACAGGGAGGAGGCTACACCTTC. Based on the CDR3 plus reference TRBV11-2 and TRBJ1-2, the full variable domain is EAGVAQSPRYKIIEKRQSVAFWCNPISGHATLYWYQQILGQGPKLLIQFQNNGVVDDSQLPKDRFSAERLKGVDSTLKIQPAKLEDSAVYLCASSQGQGGGYTFGSGTRLTVV.

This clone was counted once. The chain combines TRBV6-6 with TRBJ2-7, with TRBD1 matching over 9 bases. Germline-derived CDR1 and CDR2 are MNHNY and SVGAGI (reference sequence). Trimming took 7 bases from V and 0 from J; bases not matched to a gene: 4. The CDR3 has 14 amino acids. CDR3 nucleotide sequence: TGTGCCAGCACGGGGACAGGGAGCTCCTACGAGCAGTACTTC. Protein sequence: CASTGTGSSYEQYF.

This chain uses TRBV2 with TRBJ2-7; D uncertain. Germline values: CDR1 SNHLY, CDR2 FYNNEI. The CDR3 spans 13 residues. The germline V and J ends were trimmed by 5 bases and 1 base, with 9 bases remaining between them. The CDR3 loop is CASSSDGSYEQYF. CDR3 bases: TGTGCCAGCAGTTCTGACGGATCCTACGAGCAGTACTTC.

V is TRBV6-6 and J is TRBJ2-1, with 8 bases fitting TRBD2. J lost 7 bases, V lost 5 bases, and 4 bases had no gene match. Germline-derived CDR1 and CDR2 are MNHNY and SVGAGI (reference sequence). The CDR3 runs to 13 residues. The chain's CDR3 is CASSTGGKNEQFF. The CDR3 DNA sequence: TGTGCCAGCAGTACGGGGGGGAAGAATGAGCAGTTCTTC.

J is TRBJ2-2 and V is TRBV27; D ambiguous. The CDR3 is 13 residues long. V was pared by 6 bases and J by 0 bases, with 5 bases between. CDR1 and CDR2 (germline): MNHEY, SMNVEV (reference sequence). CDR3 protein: CASRTPNTGELFF. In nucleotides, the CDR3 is TGTGCCAGCAGGACTCCGAACACCGGGGAGCTGTTTTTT.

CDR3 DNA: TGTGCCAGCAGCTTCTACGATGGGAGGAACGAGCAGTACTTC. Its protein product is CASSFYDGRNEQYF. The V gene is TRBV13, the J gene TRBJ2-7; possibly TRBD2 for D (6 bases). This CDR3 is 14 amino acids long. Germline assignment: CDR1 PRHDT and CDR2 FYEKMQ (reference sequence). V lost 3 bases to trimming and J lost 5 bases, with 14 bases between them.

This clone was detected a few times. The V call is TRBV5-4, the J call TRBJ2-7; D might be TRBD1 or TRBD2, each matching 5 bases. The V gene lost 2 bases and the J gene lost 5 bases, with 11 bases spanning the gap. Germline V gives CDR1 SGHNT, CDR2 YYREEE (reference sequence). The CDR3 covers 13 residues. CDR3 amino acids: CASSFRGPDEQYF. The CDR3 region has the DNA TGTGCCAGCAGCTTCCGGGGACCCGACGAGCAGTACTTC.

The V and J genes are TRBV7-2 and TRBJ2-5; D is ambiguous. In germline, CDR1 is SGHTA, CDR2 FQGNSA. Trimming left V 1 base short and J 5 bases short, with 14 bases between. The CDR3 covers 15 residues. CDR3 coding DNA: TGTGCCAGCAGCTTAGGAAGCAGGCTGGGGGAGACCCAGTACTTC. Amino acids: CASSLGSRLGETQYF.

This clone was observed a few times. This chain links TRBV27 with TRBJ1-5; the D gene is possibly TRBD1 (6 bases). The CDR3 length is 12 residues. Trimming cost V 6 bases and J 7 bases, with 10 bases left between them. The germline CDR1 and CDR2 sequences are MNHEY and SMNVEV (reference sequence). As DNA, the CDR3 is TGTGCCAGCAGACAGGGTGGCCAGCCCCAGCATTTT. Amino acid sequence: CASRQGGQPQHF.

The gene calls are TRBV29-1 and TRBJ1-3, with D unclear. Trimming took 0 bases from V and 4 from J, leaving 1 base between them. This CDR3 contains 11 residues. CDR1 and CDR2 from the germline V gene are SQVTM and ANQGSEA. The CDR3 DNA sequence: TGCAGCGTTGAAGAAGGAAACACCATATATTTT. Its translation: CSVEEGNTIYF.

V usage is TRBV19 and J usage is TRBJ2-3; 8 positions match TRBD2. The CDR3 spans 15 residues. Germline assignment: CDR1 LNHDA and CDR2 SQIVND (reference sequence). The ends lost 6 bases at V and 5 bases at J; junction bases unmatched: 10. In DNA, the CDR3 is TGTGCCAGTAGCTGGGGTAGCGGGGCGGGAGATACGCAGTATTTT. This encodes CASSWGSGAGDTQYF.

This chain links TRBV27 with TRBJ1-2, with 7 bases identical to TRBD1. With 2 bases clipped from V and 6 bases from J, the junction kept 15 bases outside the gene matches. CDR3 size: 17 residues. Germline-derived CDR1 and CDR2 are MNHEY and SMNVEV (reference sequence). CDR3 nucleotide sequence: TGTGCCAGCAGTTTAACGCCCAGACAGGGAGGTATGAATGGCTACACCTTC. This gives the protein CASSLTPRQGGMNGYTF.

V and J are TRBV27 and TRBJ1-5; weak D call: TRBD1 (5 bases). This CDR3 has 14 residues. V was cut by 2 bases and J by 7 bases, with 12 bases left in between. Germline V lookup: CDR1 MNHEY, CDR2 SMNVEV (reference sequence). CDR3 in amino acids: CASSLQGNGQPQHF. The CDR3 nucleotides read TGTGCCAGCAGTTTACAGGGAAATGGCCAGCCCCAGCATTTT.

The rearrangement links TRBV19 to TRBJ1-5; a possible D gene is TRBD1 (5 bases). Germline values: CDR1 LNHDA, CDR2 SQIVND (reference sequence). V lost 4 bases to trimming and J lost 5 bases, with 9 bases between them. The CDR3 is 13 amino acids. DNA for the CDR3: TGTGCCAGTAGTAGGGGCTTCGATCAGCCCCAGCATTTT. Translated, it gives CASSRGFDQPQHF.